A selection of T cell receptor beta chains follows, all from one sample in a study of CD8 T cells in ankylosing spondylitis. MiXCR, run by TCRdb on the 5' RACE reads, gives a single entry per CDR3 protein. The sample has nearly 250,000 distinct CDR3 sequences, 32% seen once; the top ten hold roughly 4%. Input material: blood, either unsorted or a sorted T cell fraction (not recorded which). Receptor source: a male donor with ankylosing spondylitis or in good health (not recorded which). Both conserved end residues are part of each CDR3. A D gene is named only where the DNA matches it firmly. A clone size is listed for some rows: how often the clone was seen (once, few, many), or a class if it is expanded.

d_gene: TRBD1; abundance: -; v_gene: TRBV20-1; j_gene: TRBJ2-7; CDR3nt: TGCAGTGCGTTAGGGGCTTGGACAGGGCGCGACCTATACGAGCAGTACTTC; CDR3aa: CSALGAWTGRDLYEQYF
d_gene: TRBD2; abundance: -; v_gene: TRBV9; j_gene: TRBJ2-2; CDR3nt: TGTGCCAGCAGCCCCCGGACTAGCGGTTCCACCGGGGAGCTGTTTTTT; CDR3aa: CASSPRTSGSTGELFF
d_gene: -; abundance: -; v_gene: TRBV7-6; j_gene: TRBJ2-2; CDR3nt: TGTGCCAGCAGCTTAGGTCTACAGGACGGGGAGCTGTTTTTT; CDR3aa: CASSLGLQDGELFF
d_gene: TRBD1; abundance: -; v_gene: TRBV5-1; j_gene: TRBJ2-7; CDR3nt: TGCGCCAGCAGCTTGGGAGGGACAGGTAGCTCCTACGAGCAGTACTTC; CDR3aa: CASSLGGTGSSYEQYF
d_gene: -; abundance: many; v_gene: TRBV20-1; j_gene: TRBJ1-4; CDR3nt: TGCAGTGCGCCTTATCGGACAGACGAAAAACTGTTTTTT; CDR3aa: CSAPYRTDEKLFF
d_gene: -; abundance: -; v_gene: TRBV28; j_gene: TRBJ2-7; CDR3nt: TGTGCCAGCAGTTTATTAACAGGGAGCTACGAGCAGTACTTC; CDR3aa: CASSLLTGSYEQYF
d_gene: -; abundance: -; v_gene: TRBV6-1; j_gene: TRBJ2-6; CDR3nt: TGTGCCAGCAGTACCGGCGGGTTCTCTGGGGCCAACGTCCTGACTTTC; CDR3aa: CASSTGGFSGANVLTF
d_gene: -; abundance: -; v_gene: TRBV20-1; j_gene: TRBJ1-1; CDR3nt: TGCAGTGCTAGAGTCATGGGGGACACTGAAGCTTTCTTT; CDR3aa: CSARVMGDTEAFF
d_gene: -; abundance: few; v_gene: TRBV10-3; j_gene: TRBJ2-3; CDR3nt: TGTGCCATCAGTGATAGTCCGACAGATACGCAGTATTTT; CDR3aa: CAISDSPTDTQYF
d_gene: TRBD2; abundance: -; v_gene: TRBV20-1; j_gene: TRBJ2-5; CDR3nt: TGCAGTGCTAGAGACCCACGGACTAGCGACCAAGAGACCCAGTACTTC; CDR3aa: CSARDPRTSDQETQYF
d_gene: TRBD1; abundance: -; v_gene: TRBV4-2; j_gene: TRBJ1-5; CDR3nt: TGTGCCAGCAGCCAAGATCTTGGGGGACAGGGTCACAATCAGCCCCAGCATTTT; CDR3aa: CASSQDLGGQGHNQPQHF
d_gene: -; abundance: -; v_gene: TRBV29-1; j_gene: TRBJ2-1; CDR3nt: TGCAGCGTTGAGATACAGAATGAGCAGTTCTTC; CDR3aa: CSVEIQNEQFF
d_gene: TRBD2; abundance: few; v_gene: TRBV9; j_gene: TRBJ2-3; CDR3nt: TGTGCCAGCAGCGTAGAGGATAGCGGGGGGGCTTCTAGCACAGATACGCAGTATTTT; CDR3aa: CASSVEDSGGASSTDTQYF
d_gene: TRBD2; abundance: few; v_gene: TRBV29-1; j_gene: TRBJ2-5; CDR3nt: TGCAGCCAAGGACTAGCGGGGCCCAAAGAGACCCAGTACTTC; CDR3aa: CSQGLAGPKETQYF
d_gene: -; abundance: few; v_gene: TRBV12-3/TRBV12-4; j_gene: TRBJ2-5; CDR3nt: TGTGCCAGCAGTTTGATTTCGCCTTGGGAGACCCAGTACTTC; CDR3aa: CASSLISPWETQYF
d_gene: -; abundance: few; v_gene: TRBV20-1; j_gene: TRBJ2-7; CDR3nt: TGCAGTGCTAGCGCCCGGTTTCCCCACGAGCAGTACTTC; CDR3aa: CSASARFPHEQYF
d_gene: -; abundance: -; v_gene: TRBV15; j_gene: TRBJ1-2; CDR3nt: TGTGCCACCAACAGTGATGGGAACTATGGCTACACCTTC; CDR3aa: CATNSDGNYGYTF
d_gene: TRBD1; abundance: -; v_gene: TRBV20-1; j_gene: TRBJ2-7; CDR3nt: TGCAGTGCAACCCCTAGGAGCGGGACAGGGATCTACGAGCAGTACTTC; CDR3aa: CSATPRSGTGIYEQYF
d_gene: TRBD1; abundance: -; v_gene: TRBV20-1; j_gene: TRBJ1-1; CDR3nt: TGCAGTGCTAGAGACCTCCGACAGGGGGCTGACACTGAAGCTTTCTTT; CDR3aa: CSARDLRQGADTEAFF
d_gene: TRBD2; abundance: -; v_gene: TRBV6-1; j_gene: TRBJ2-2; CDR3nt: TGTGCCAGCAGGGGACTAGCGGGGACCGGGGAGCTGTTTTTT; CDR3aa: CASRGLAGTGELFF
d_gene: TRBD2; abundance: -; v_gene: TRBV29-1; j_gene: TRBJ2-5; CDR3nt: TGCAGCGTTGAACTATGGACTAGCGGGGAGGCAGAGACCCAGTACTTC; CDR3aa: CSVELWTSGEAETQYF
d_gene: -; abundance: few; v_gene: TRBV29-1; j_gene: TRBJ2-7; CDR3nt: TGCAGCGTTGAAACTTACGAGCAGTACTTC; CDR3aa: CSVETYEQYF